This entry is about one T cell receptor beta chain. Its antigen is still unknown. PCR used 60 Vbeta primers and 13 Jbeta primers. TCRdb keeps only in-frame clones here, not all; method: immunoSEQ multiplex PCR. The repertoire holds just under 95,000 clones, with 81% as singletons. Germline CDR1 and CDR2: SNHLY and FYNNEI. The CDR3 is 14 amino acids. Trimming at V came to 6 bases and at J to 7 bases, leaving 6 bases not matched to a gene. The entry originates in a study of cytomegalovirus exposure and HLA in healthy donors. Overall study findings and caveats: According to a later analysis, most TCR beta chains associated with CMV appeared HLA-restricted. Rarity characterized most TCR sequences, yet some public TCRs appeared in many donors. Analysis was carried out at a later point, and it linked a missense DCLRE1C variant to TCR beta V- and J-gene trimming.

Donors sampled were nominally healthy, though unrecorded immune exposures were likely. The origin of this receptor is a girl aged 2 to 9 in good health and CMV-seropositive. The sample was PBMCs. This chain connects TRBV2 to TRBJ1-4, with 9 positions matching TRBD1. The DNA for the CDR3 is TGTGCCAGCAGGTACAGGGGGCGGCGTGAAAAACTGTTTTTT. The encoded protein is CASRYRGRREKLFF.